These T cell receptor beta chains were read from a single sample in a study of identical twins. TCRdb recomputed calls from the 5' RACE reads with MiXCR, one row per CDR3 protein. The sample holds around 960,000 distinct CDR3 sequences, approximately 13% seen once. These data were also filed under a second study, of yellow fever vaccine responses in identical twins.

The sequencing input was PBMCs. Receptors originate from a woman between 18 and 29 years old in good health. CDR3s include the opening cysteine and the closing phenylalanine or tryptophan. D genes are given only for firm matches. A clone size is listed for some rows: how often the clone was seen (once, few, many), or a class if it is expanded.

size: few; V: TRBV24-1; J: TRBJ2-3; D: NA; CDR3: CATSQGPDHTDTQYF; DNA: TGTGCCACCAGCCAGGGACCCGATCACACAGATACGCAGTATTTT
size: few; V: TRBV11-2; J: TRBJ1-2; D: TRBD1; CDR3: CASSETGGVTGLF; DNA: TGTGCCAGCAGCGAAACAGGGGGGGTCACCGGTTTGTTC
size: NA; V: TRBV5-1; J: TRBJ1-5; D: NA; CDR3: CASSLDNYSNQPQHF; DNA: TGCGCCAGCAGCTTGGACAACTATAGCAATCAGCCCCAGCATTTT
size: few; V: TRBV10-3; J: TRBJ2-5; D: NA; CDR3: CAIRSADQETQYF; DNA: TGTGCCATTAGGTCGGCAGATCAAGAGACCCAGTACTTC
size: few; V: TRBV3-1; J: TRBJ2-1; D: TRBD2; CDR3: CASSQVLAGYNEQFF; DNA: TGTGCCAGCAGCCAAGTTCTAGCGGGGTACAATGAGCAGTTCTTC
size: NA; V: TRBV12-3/TRBV12-4; J: TRBJ1-6; D: NA; CDR3: CASSPPGHGNSPLHF; DNA: TGTGCCAGCAGTCCCCCCGGACACGGAAATTCACCCCTCCACTTT
size: NA; V: TRBV7-3; J: TRBJ1-2; D: NA; CDR3: CASSPTVDSTYGYTF; DNA: TGTGCCAGCAGCCCCACCGTCGACAGCACCTATGGCTACACCTTC
size: few; V: TRBV12-3/TRBV12-4; J: TRBJ2-3; D: NA; CDR3: CASSGGWGKGTDTQYF; DNA: TGTGCCAGCAGTGGGGGGTGGGGGAAGGGCACAGATACGCAGTATTTT
size: NA; V: TRBV11-1; J: TRBJ2-1; D: NA; CDR3: CASTLSNPTRKRPYNEQFF; DNA: TGTGCCAGCACTCTTTCAAATCCCACTAGGAAGCGGCCGTACAATGAGCAGTTCTTC
size: few; V: TRBV5-1; J: TRBJ1-1; D: TRBD1; CDR3: CASSSQGDPIKMNTEAFF; DNA: TGCGCCAGCAGCTCGCAGGGGGATCCAATAAAAATGAACACTGAAGCTTTCTTT
size: NA; V: TRBV28; J: TRBJ2-5; D: NA; CDR3: CASRGAGVETQYF; DNA: TGTGCCAGCAGGGGGGCAGGGGTGGAGACCCAGTACTTC
size: few; V: TRBV5-1; J: TRBJ2-7; D: NA; CDR3: CASSQRPAYEQYF; DNA: TGCGCCAGCAGCCAGCGTCCGGCCTACGAGCAGTACTTC
size: few; V: TRBV20-1; J: TRBJ2-1; D: NA; CDR3: CSAQRGTPNEQFF; DNA: TGCAGTGCCCAGAGGGGGACACCAAATGAGCAGTTCTTC
size: many; V: TRBV6-5; J: TRBJ2-5; D: NA; CDR3: CASSYSREAVWGETQYF; DNA: TGTGCCAGCAGTTACTCGAGGGAGGCAGTTTGGGGGGAGACCCAGTACTTC
size: few; V: TRBV27; J: TRBJ2-1; D: NA; CDR3: CASSSKVAYNEQFF; DNA: TGTGCCAGCAGTTCCAAAGTAGCCTACAATGAGCAGTTCTTC
size: few; V: TRBV6-4; J: TRBJ2-3; D: NA; CDR3: CASSDSESDTQYF; DNA: TGTGCCAGCAGTGATAGCGAGTCAGATACGCAGTATTTT
size: few; V: TRBV12-3/TRBV12-4; J: TRBJ2-7; D: TRBD2; CDR3: CASSLIRAGGEQYF; DNA: TGTGCCAGCAGTTTAATTCGAGCGGGAGGCGAGCAGTACTTC
size: NA; V: TRBV12-3/TRBV12-4; J: TRBJ2-2; D: NA; CDR3: CASSPVVNTGELFF; DNA: TGTGCCAGCAGCCCTGTGGTTAACACCGGGGAGCTGTTTTTT
size: NA; V: TRBV28; J: TRBJ2-7; D: NA; CDR3: CASSLTIYEQYF; DNA: TGTGCCAGCAGTTTAACGATTTACGAGCAGTACTTC
size: few; V: TRBV27; J: TRBJ1-1; D: NA; CDR3: CASSLSAFLNTEAFF; DNA: TGTGCCAGCAGTTTGTCGGCTTTCTTGAACACTGAAGCTTTCTTT
size: NA; V: TRBV15; J: TRBJ2-7; D: TRBD2; CDR3: CATSRVRGTSGLYEQYF; DNA: TGTGCCACCAGCAGAGTAAGGGGGACTAGCGGGCTCTACGAGCAGTACTTC
size: many; V: TRBV24-1; J: TRBJ2-2; D: NA; CDR3: CATSDPGLIEGELFF; DNA: TGTGCCACCAGTGATCCCGGACTGATCGAGGGGGAGCTGTTTTTT
size: few; V: TRBV3-1; J: TRBJ2-3; D: TRBD2; CDR3: CASSQGTSSADTQYF; DNA: TGTGCCAGCAGCCAAGGGACTAGCTCGGCAGATACGCAGTATTTT
size: NA; V: TRBV2; J: TRBJ2-2; D: NA; CDR3: CASCLLGRDRGRTGELFF; DNA: TGTGCCAGCTGTTTATTAGGCCGGGACCGGGGCAGAACCGGGGAGCTGTTTTTT
size: NA; V: TRBV12-3/TRBV12-4; J: TRBJ2-3; D: TRBD2; CDR3: CASSLRGAQGLAGGSFWSTDTQYF; DNA: TGTGCCAGCAGTTTACGGGGTGCGCAGGGACTAGCGGGGGGGAGTTTCTGGAGCACAGATACGCAGTATTTT